The 23 T cell receptor beta chains presented below share a single source sample, sequenced in a study of control samples from healthy donors and cancer patients (dated by TCRdb to the early 2020s). Libraries were made using the immunoSEQ multiplex PCR assay. The table comes from immuneACCESS by way of TCRdb, which keeps in-frame sequences with V and J called. Part of the clones is missing from these tables; in studies checked, under half for an unresolved V gene and the rest for unknown reasons. Present in this sample are about 130,000 clones, over 80% of which were seen just once. The top ten constitute approximately 0.58% of the sample. Material: PBMCs. The origin of the receptors is a man older than 75 with head and neck cancer.

The chain is built from TRBV7-2 and TRBJ1-1; no reliable D call. V lost 5 bases to trimming and J lost 5 bases, with 9 bases between them. CDR1 SGHTA and CDR2 FQGNSA come from the germline V gene. This CDR3 is built from 12 residues. Here the CDR3 reads CASSLRRTEAFF. CDR3 DNA: TGTGCCAGCAGCCTGCGGAGGACTGAAGCTTTCTTT.

This chain connects TRBV27 to TRBJ2-1, with 8 bases identical to TRBD2. V lost 3 bases, J lost 4 bases, and 8 bases stayed unmatched. The CDR3 is 16 residues long. Germline assignment: CDR1 MNHEY and CDR2 SMNVEV (reference sequence). The CDR3 nucleotides read TGTGCCAGCAGTTTGGTTAGGCTAGCGGGTTACAATGAGCAGTTCTTC. This encodes CASSLVRLAGYNEQFF.

J is TRBJ2-1 and V is TRBV2, with 8 bases matching TRBD1. The V gene end was trimmed by 6 bases and the J gene end by 10 bases; junction bases not matched to a gene: 2. Germline V gives CDR1 SNHLY, CDR2 FYNNEI. The CDR3 loop spans 11 amino acids. Here the CDR3 reads CASRQGGEQFF. Here the CDR3 DNA reads TGTGCCAGCAGACAGGGGGGAGAGCAGTTCTTC. Full variable domain (rest looked up from reference TRBV2 and TRBJ2-1): EPEVTQTPSHQVTQMGQEVILRCVPISNHLYFYWYRQILGQKVEFLVSFYNNEISEKSEIFDDQFSVERPDGSNFTLKIRSTKLEDSAMYFCASRQGGEQFFGPGTRLTVL.

This chain links TRBV28 with TRBJ2-7; TRBD1 aligns across 11 bases. This CDR3 has 16 amino acids. J gave up 3 bases and V 6 bases, and 10 bases lay outside the gene matches. Germline CDR1 and CDR2: MDHEN and SYDVKM. The chain's CDR3 is CASSPSWGQGVYEQYF. The CDR3 DNA reads as TGTGCCAGCAGCCCGAGTTGGGGACAGGGGGTCTACGAGCAGTACTTC.

The sample holds one count of this clone. The rearrangement joins TRBV9 to TRBJ2-1; the D call may be TRBD1 or TRBD2 (6 bases each). Germline CDR1 reads SGDLS; CDR2 reads YYNGEE. The germline V and J ends were trimmed by 0 bases and 4 bases, with 17 bases remaining between them. The CDR3 is 17 residues long. CDR3 amino acids: CASSVDAGGQGYNEQFF. As DNA, the CDR3 is TGTGCCAGCAGCGTAGATGCCGGGGGCCAAGGGTACAATGAGCAGTTCTTC. The full variable domain, rest sourced from reference TRBV9 and TRBJ2-1, is DSGVTQTPKHLITATGQRVTLRCSPRSGDLSVYWYQQSLDQGLQFLIQYYNGEERAKGNILERFSAQQFPDLHSELNLSSLELGDSALYFCASSVDAGGQGYNEQFFGPGTRLTVL.

The V call is TRBV3-1 (or the pseudogene TRBV3-2), the J call TRBJ2-1; 14 nucleotides agree with TRBD2. CDR1 is LGHDT, CDR2 YNNKEL, per germline (reference sequence). J gave up 8 bases and V 3 bases, and 3 bases lay outside the gene matches. This CDR3 is built from 15 residues. CDR3 coding DNA: TGTGCCAGCAGCCAGCCGGGACTAGCGGGAGATGAGCAGTTCTTC. Translated: CASSQPGLAGDEQFF.

V usage is TRBV3-1 (or the pseudogene TRBV3-2) and J usage is TRBJ1-2; 9 positions match TRBD1. V lost 3 bases, J lost 4 bases, and 0 bases stayed unmatched. CDR3 size: 13 residues. In germline, CDR1 is LGHDT, CDR2 YNNKEL (reference sequence). The CDR3 coding sequence is TGTGCCAGCAGCCAGGGACAGGGCTATGGCTACACCTTC. Its protein product is CASSQGQGYGYTF.

This clone was recorded once. This chain connects TRBV18 to TRBJ2-1, with no clear D. The CDR3 length is 12 residues. CDR1 KGHSH and CDR2 LQKENI come from the germline V gene. Trimming stripped 3 bases from V and 9 bases from J, with 9 bases between. The CDR3 loop reads CASSPPPGEQFF. CDR3 coding DNA: TGTGCCAGCTCACCTCCCCCGGGTGAGCAGTTCTTC.

V is TRBV5-1 and J is TRBJ2-5, with D possibly called TRBD1 or TRBD2 (5 bases each). Germline CDR1 and CDR2: SGHRS and YFSETQ. Trimming stripped 1 base from V and 2 bases from J, with 9 bases between. The CDR3 has 14 amino acids. The CDR3 here is CASSLRGGQETQYF. The CDR3 nucleotides are TGCGCCAGCAGCTTGAGGGGCGGGCAAGAGACCCAGTACTTC.

This clone came up once. This sequence joins TRBV6-5 and TRBJ1-1, with a possible D match to TRBD1 (5 bases). The germline V and J ends were trimmed by 0 bases and 2 bases, with 10 bases remaining between them. CDR1 MNHEY and CDR2 SVGAGI come from the germline V gene. The CDR3 totals 15 residues. CDR3 DNA: TGTGCCAGCAGTTACTCGAGGGACCTTAACACTGAAGCTTTCTTT. Encoded protein: CASSYSRDLNTEAFF.

The gene calls are TRBV7-2 and TRBJ2-1; TRBD2 might be the D (5 bases). The CDR3 is made up of 15 amino acids. Germline-derived CDR1 and CDR2 are SGHTA and FQGNSA. V was pared by 1 base and J by 1 base, with 8 bases between. The CDR3 DNA reads as TGTGCCAGCAGCTTAGACCGGACTTCCTACAATGAGCAGTTCTTC. It encodes CASSLDRTSYNEQFF.

The chain is built from TRBV7-9 and TRBJ2-2, with 8 positions matching TRBD1. Trimming at V came to 5 bases and at J to 2 bases, leaving 4 bases not matched to a gene. Germline V CDR1 and CDR2: SEHNR, FQNEAQ (reference sequence). The CDR3 totals 15 residues. The DNA for the CDR3 is TGTGCCAGCAGCCTGACAGGGGATAACACCGGGGAGCTGTTTTTT. This codes for CASSLTGDNTGELFF.

This clone was detected only once. The gene calls are TRBV25-1 and TRBJ2-3; D may be TRBD1 (5 bases). The germline V gene has CDR1 MGHDK and CDR2 SYGVNS. The germline V and J ends were trimmed by 1 base and 4 bases, with 12 bases remaining between them. The CDR3 is 15 residues long. CDR3 DNA: TGTGCCAGCAGTGAATTAGGCAGGGTTTCAGATACGCAGTATTTT. Protein: CASSELGRVSDTQYF.

J is TRBJ1-3 and V is TRBV4-2; TRBD1 might be the D (6 bases). The CDR3 is made up of 17 amino acids. The germline V and J ends were trimmed by 0 bases and 0 bases, with 12 bases remaining between them. Looked up from germline, CDR1 is LGHNA and CDR2 is YNFKEQ. The CDR3 sequence is CASSQDRGTISGNTIYF. In DNA, the CDR3 is TGTGCCAGCAGCCAAGACAGGGGCACGATCTCTGGAAACACCATATATTTT.

This sequence joins TRBV5-4 and TRBJ1-1, with 8 bases matching TRBD1. From germline, CDR1 is SGHNT and CDR2 YYREEE (reference sequence). V trimming: 4 bases; J trimming: 0 bases; junction bases outside the gene matches: 8. This CDR3 has 16 residues. The CDR3 coding sequence is TGTGCCAGCAGCCGTCCGAGGACAGGGTTGAACACTGAAGCTTTCTTT. It encodes CASSRPRTGLNTEAFF.

The chain is built from TRBV6-5 and TRBJ1-6; D is possibly TRBD1 (6 bases). V was clipped by 6 bases and J by 4 bases, with 13 bases between them. Germline V gives CDR1 MNHEY, CDR2 SVGAGI. The CDR3 length is 15 residues. CDR3 amino acids: CASSLDRRYNSPLHF. The CDR3 DNA follows: TGTGCCAGCAGCTTAGACAGGCGTTATAATTCACCCCTCCACTTT.

The chain combines TRBV30 with TRBJ2-3, with a possible D match to TRBD1 (6 bases). The CDR3 is made up of 14 amino acids. V shed 1 base and J shed 4 bases, with 12 bases lying between them. Germline CDR1 is GTSNPN and CDR2 is SVGIG (reference sequence). The CDR3 region is CAWSDGGGADTQYF. In nucleotides, the CDR3 is TGTGCCTGGAGTGACGGTGGGGGCGCAGATACGCAGTATTTT. Combining the CDR3 with reference TRBV30 and TRBJ2-3 gives the whole variable domain SQTIHQWPATLVQPVGSPLSLECTVEGTSNPNLYWYRQAAGRGLQLLFYSVGIGQISSEVPQNLSASRPQDRQFILSSKKLLLSDSGFYLCAWSDGGGADTQYFGPGTRLTVL.

This clone was counted once. V gene TRBV7-9 combines with J gene TRBJ1-1, with TRBD1 identical over 8 bases. The V gene end was trimmed by 8 bases and the J gene end by 2 bases; junction bases not matched to a gene: 4. CDR1 is SEHNR, CDR2 FQNEAQ, per germline (reference sequence). This CDR3 has 13 residues. DNA for the CDR3: TGTGCCAGCGGGACAGGCCTCAACACTGAAGCTTTCTTT. Translating gives CASGTGLNTEAFF.

This clone was detected a few times. The chain joins TRBV4-3 to TRBJ2-7; 11 nucleotides align to TRBD2. The CDR3 length is 15 residues. The trim removed 4 bases at V and 2 bases at J, leaving 4 bases unmatched. In germline, CDR1 is LGHNA, CDR2 YSLEER. The CDR3 sequence: CASSPGTSGTYEQYF. The DNA for the CDR3 is TGCGCCAGCAGCCCCGGGACTAGCGGTACCTACGAGCAGTACTTC.

The V gene is TRBV9, the J gene TRBJ1-4; D may be TRBD1 (5 bases). V was pared by 3 bases and J by 4 bases, with 13 bases between. The germline gives CDR1 SGDLS, CDR2 YYNGEE. The CDR3 is 15 amino acids. CDR3 in DNA: TGTGCCAGCAGCGGTCGACAGAACCGTAATGAAAAACTGTTTTTT. Translated, it gives CASSGRQNRNEKLFF.

The chain employs TRBV6-5 and TRBJ2-1; a possible D gene is TRBD2 (6 bases). Trimming took 0 bases from V and 2 from J, leaving 8 bases between them. Germline V gene data show CDR1 as MNHEY and CDR2 as SVGAGI. The CDR3 length is 15 residues. The CDR3 protein is CASSYSRGTYNEQFF. The CDR3 nucleotides read TGTGCCAGCAGTTACTCGCGGGGAACCTACAATGAGCAGTTCTTC.

The chain has TRBV2 and TRBJ2-7; 9 bases line up with TRBD2. Germline values: CDR1 SNHLY, CDR2 FYNNEI. Trimming took 6 bases from V and 6 from J; bases not matched to a gene: 15. The CDR3 length is 16 residues. The CDR3: CASSLASASGILEQYF. DNA for the CDR3: TGTGCCAGCAGCCTCGCGAGCGCTAGCGGGATCCTCGAGCAGTACTTC.

The rearrangement links TRBV5-1 to TRBJ2-1; TRBD2 aligns across 9 bases. Germline V gene data show CDR1 as SGHRS and CDR2 as YFSETQ. This CDR3 is built from 16 residues. J was trimmed by 4 bases and V by 1 base; bases with no gene match: 6. CDR3 in amino acids: CASSLSLAGLYNEQFF. The CDR3, as DNA: TGCGCCAGCAGCTTGTCTCTAGCGGGACTTTACAATGAGCAGTTCTTC. Full variable domain (rest looked up from reference TRBV5-1 and TRBJ2-1): KAGVTQTPRYLIKTRGQQVTLSCSPISGHRSVSWYQQTPGQGLQFLFEYFSETQRNKGNFPGRFSGRQFSNSRSEMNVSTLELGDSALYLCASSLSLAGLYNEQFFGPGTRLTVL.